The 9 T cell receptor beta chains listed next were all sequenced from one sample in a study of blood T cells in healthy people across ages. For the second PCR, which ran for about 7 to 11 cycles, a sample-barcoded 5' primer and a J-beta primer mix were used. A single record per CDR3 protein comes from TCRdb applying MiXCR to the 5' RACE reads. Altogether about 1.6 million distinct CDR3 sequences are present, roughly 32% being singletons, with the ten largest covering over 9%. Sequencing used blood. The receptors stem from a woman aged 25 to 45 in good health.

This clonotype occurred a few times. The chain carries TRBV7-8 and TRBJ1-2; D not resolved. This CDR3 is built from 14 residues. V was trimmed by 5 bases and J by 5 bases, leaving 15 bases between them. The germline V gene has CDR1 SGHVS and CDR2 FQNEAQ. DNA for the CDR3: TGTGCCAGCAGCCCACGGGAACAGCAATATGGCTACACCTTC. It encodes CASSPREQQYGYTF.

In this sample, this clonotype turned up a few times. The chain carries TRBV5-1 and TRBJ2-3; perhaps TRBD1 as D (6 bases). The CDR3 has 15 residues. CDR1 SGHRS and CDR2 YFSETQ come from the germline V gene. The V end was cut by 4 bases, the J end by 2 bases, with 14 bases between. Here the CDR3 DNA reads TGCGCCAGCAGCGGAACGGACAGACCCACAGATACGCAGTATTTT. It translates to CASSGTDRPTDTQYF.

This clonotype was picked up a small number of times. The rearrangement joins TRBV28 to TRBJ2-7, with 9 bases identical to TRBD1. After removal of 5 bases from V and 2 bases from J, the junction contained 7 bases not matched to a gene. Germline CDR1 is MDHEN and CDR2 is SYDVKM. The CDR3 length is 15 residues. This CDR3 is CASSIRQGGTYEQYF. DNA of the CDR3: TGTGCCAGCAGTATAAGACAGGGGGGGACCTACGAGCAGTACTTC.

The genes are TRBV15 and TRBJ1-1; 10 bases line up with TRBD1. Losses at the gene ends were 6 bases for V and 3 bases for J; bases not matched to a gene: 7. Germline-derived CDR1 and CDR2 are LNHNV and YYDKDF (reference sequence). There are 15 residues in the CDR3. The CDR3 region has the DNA TGTGCCACCAGGACAGGGGGCCGGGGAGACACTGAAGCTTTCTTT. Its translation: CATRTGGRGDTEAFF.

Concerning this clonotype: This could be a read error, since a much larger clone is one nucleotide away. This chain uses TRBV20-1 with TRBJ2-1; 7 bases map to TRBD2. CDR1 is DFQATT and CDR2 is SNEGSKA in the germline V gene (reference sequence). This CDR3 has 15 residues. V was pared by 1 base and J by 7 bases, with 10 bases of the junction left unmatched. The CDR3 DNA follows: TGCAGTGCTAGAGGCCACGAAGCGGGGATAAATGAGCAGTTCTTC. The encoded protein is CSARGHEAGINEQFF.

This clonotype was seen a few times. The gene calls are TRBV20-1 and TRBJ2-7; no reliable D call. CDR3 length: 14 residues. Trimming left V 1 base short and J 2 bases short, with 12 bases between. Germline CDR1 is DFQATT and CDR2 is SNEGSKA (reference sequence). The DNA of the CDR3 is TGCAGTGCTAGAGGGCCCTTTCCTCCCTACGAGCAGTACTTC. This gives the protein CSARGPFPPYEQYF.

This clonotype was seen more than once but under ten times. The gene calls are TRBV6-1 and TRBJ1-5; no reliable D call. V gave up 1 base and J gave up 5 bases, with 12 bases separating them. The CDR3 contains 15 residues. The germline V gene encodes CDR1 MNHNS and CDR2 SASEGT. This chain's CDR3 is CASSEDRGGYQPQHF. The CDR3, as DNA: TGTGCCAGCAGTGAAGATCGGGGTGGGTATCAGCCCCAGCATTTT.

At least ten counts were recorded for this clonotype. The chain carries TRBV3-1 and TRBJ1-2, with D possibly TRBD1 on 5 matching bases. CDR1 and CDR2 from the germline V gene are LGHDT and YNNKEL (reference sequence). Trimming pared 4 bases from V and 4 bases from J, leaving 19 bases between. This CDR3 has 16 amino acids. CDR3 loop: CASSLWDRDAIYGYTF. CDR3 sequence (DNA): TGTGCCAGCAGCCTTTGGGATAGGGACGCGATCTATGGCTACACCTTC.

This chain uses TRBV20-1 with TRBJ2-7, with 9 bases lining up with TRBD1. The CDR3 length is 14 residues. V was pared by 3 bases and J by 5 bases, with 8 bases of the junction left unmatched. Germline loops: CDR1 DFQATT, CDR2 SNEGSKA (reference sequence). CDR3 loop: CSARPGQGKNEQYF. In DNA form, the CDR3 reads TGCAGTGCTAGGCCGGGACAGGGTAAAAACGAGCAGTACTTC.